Given below is one T cell receptor (beta chain) in context. The antigen is unknown. This sample is drawn from a study of Graves' ophthalmopathy and Graves' hyperthyroidism. General study results and limits: Between ophthalmopathy and stable hyperthyroidism, a 13-signature model drew a separation with around 88% sensitivity and just under 83% specificity.

Transcripts of RNA were the source for amplifying TCR beta CDR3 regions. An opening RT-PCR round employed HTBI primers and preceded a second-round multiplex PCR. TCRdb re-called the multiplex PCR reads with MiXCR, one entry per CDR3 protein. The table shows around 590,000 distinct CDR3 sequences, with under 40% occurring only once. The specimen sequenced was peripheral blood or thyroid tissue (not recorded which). This sequence was found in an adult man with Graves' hyperthyroidism.

The CDR3 nucleotides are TGCGCCAGCAGTGAGACGGGACAGGGAAAAGGTAGCAATCAGCCCCAGCATTTT. It encodes CASSETGQGKGSNQPQHF. This chain connects TRBV10-2 to TRBJ1-5, with 9 bases lining up with TRBD1. The junction had 8 bases not matched to a gene; V was cut back by 2 bases and J by 0 bases. The CDR3 runs to 18 residues. CDR1 and CDR2 (germline): WSHSY, SAAADI.